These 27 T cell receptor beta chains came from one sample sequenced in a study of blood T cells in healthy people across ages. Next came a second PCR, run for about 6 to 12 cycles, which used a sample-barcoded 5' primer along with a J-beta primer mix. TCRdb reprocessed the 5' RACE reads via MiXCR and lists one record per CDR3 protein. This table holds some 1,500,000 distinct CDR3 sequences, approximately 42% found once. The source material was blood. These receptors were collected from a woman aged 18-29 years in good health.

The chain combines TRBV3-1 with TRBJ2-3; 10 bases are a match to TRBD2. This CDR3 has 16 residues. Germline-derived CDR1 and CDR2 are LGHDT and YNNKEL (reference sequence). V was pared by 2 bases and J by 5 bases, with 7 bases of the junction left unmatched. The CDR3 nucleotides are TGTGCCAGCAGCCAACCCCTAGCGGGGGTTCAAGATACGCAGTATTTT. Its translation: CASSQPLAGVQDTQYF.

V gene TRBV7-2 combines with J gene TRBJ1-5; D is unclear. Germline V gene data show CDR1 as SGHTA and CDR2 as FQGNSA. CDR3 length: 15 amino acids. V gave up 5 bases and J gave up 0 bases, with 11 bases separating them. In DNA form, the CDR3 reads TGTGCCAGCAGCCCCCGGCCCCTTAGCAATCAGCCCCAGCATTTT. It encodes CASSPRPLSNQPQHF.

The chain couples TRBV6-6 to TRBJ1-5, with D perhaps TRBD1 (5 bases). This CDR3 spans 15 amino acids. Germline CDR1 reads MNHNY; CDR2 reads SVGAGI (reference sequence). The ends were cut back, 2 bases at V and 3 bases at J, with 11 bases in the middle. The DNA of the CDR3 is TGTGCCAGCAGTTACACACGGGGGAACAATCAGCCCCAGCATTTT. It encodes CASSYTRGNNQPQHF.

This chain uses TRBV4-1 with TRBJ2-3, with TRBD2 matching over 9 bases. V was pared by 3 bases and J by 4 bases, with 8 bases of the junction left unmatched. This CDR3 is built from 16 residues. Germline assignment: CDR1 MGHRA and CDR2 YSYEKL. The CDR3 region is CASSHGLLAGSDTQYF. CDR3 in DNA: TGCGCCAGCAGCCATGGGCTACTAGCGGGCTCAGATACGCAGTATTTT.

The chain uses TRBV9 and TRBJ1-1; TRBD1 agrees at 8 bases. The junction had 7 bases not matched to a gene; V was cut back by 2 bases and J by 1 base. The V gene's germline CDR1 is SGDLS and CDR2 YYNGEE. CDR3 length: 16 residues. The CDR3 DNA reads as TGTGCCAGCAGCGTTAGGACAGGGCTTACGAACACTGAAGCTTTCTTT. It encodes CASSVRTGLTNTEAFF.

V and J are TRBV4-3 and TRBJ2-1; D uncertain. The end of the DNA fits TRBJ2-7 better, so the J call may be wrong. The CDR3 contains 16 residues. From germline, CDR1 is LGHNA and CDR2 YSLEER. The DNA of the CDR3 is TGCGCCAGCAGCCAAGGCCAGGTGAGCTCCTACAATGAGCAGTACTTC. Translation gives CASSQGQVSSYNEQYF.

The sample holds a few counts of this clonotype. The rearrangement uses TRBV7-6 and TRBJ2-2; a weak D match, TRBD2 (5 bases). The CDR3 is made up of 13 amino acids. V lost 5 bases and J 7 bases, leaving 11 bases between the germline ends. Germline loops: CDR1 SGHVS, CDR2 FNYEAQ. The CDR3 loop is CASSPIEGGELFF. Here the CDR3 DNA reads TGTGCCAGCAGCCCGATCGAGGGCGGGGAGCTGTTTTTT.

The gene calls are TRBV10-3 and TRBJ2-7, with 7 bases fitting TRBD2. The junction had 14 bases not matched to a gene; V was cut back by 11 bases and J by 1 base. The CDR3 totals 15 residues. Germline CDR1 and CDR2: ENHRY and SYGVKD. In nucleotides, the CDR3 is TGTGCCGCCCGCGGGGGATCGGGGCAATCCTACGAGCAGTACTTC. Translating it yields CAARGGSGQSYEQYF.

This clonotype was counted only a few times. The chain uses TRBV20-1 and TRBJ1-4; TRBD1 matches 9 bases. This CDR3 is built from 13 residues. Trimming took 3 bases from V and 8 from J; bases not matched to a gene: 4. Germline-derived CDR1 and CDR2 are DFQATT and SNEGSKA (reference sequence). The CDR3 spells CSASGQGREKLFF. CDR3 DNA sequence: TGCAGTGCTAGTGGACAGGGGCGGGAAAAACTGTTTTTT.

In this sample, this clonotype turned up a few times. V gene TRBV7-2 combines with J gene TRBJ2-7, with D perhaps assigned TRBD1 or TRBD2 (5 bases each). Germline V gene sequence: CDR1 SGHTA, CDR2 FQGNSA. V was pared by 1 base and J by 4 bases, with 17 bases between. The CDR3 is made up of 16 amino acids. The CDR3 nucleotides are TGTGCCAGCAGCTTAGGATTGAGGGACCCGAGGTACGAGCAGTACTTC. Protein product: CASSLGLRDPRYEQYF. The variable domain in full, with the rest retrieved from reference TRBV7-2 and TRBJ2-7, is GAGVSQSPSNKVTEKGKDVELRCDPISGHTALYWYRQSLGQGLEFLIYFQGNSAPDKSGLPSDRFSAERTGGSVSTLTIQRTQQEDSAVYLCASSLGLRDPRYEQYFGPGTRLTVT.

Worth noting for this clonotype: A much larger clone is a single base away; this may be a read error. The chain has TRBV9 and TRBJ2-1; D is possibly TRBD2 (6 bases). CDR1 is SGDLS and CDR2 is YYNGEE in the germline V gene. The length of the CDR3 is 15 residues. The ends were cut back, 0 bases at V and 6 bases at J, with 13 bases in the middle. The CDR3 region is CASSVASGAANEQFF. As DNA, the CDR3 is TGTGCCAGCAGCGTAGCCTCGGGAGCGGCCAATGAGCAGTTCTTC. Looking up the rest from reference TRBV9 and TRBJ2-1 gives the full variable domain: DSGVTQTPKHLITATGQRVTLRCSPRSGDLSVYWYQQSLDQGLQFLIQYYNGEERAKGNILERFSAQQFPDLHSELNLSSLELGDSALYFCASSVASGAANEQFFGPGTRLTVL.

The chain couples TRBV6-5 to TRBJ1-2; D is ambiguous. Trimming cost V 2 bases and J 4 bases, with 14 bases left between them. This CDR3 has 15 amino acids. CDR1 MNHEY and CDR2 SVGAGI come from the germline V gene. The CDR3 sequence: CASSYGRPDSYGYTF. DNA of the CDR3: TGTGCCAGCAGTTACGGGCGGCCGGATAGCTATGGCTACACCTTC.

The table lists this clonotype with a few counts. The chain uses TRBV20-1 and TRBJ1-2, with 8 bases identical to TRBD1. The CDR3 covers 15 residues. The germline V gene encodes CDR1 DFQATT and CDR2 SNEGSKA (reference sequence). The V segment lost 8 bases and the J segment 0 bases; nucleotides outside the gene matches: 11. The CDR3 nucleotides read TGCAGTCCGCGTGGCCAGGGGGCAGCTAACTATGGCTACACCTTC. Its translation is CSPRGQGAANYGYTF.

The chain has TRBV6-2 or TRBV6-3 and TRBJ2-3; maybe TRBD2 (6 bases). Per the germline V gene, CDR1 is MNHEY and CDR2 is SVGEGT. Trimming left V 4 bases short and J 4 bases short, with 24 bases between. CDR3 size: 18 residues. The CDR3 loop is CASSCSRKLAGLADTQYF. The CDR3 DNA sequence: TGTGCCAGCAGTTGCTCGAGAAAATTGGCGGGACTTGCAGATACGCAGTATTTT.

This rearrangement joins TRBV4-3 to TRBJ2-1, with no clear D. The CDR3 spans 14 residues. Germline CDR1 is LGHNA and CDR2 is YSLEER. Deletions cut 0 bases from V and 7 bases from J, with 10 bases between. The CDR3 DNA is TGCGCCAGCAGCCAAGAACGGATGTTTAATGAGCAGTTCTTC. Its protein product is CASSQERMFNEQFF.

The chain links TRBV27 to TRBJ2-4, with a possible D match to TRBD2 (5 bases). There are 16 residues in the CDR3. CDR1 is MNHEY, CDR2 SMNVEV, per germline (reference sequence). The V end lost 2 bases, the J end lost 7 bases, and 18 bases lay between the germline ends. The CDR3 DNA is TGTGCCAGCAGTTTACGGTTTCCGCCCCGAGGGAACATTCAGTACTTC. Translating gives CASSLRFPPRGNIQYF.

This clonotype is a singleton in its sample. CDR3 protein: CASSQRWGVSSTDTQYF. The CDR3 DNA is TGCGCCAGCAGCCAACGGTGGGGGGTTTCTAGCACAGATACGCAGTATTTT. The rearrangement links TRBV4-1 to TRBJ2-3, with D possibly TRBD2 on 6 matching bases. Trimming removed 2 bases at V and 0 bases at J, with 15 bases between. Germline-derived CDR1 and CDR2 are MGHRA and YSYEKL. CDR3 size: 17 residues.

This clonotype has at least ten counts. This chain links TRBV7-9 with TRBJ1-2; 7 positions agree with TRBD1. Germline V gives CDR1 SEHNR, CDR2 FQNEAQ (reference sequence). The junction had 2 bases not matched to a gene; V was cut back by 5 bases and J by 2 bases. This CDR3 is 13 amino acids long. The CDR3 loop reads CASSRGQNYGYTF. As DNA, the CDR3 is TGTGCCAGCAGCCGGGGACAGAACTATGGCTACACCTTC. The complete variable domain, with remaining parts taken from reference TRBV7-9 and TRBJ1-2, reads DTGVSQNPRHKITKRGQNVTFRCDPISEHNRLYWYRQTLGQGPEFLTYFQNEAQLEKSRLLSDRFSAERPKGSFSTLEIQRTEQGDSAMYLCASSRGQNYGYTFGSGTRLTVV.

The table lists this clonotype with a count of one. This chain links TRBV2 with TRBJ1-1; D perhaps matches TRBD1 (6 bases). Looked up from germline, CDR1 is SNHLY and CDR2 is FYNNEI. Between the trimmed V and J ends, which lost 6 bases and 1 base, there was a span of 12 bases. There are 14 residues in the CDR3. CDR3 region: CASRRTDTNTEAFF. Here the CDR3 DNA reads TGTGCCAGCAGGCGGACAGATACGAACACTGAAGCTTTCTTT.

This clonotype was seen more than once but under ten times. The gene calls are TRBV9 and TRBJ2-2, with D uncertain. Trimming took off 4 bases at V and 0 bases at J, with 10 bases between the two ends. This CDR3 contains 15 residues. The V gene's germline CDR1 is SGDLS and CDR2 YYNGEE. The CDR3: CASSPRDPNTGELFF. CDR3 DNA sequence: TGTGCCAGCAGCCCGAGAGATCCGAACACCGGGGAGCTGTTTTTT.

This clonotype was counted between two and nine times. The CDR3 nucleotides are TGTGCCATCCGCGAAGGGGGTAGGCATCAGCCCCAGCATTTT. The encoded protein is CAIREGGRHQPQHF. The chain uses TRBV10-3 and TRBJ1-5; D is perhaps TRBD1 (6 bases). V dropped 8 bases and J dropped 5 bases, with 16 bases sitting between them. The V gene's germline CDR1 is ENHRY and CDR2 SYGVKD. The CDR3 is 14 amino acids.

The CDR3 DNA reads TGTGCCACCAGCAGAGGTGTGGGCCCCCTCGGGGCTTTCTTT. Its translation: CATSRGVGPLGAFF. The chain is built from TRBV15 and TRBJ1-1, with D unclear. Trimming pared 1 base from V and 11 bases from J, leaving 17 bases between. The CDR3 is made up of 14 amino acids. Germline CDR1 is LNHNV and CDR2 is YYDKDF (reference sequence).

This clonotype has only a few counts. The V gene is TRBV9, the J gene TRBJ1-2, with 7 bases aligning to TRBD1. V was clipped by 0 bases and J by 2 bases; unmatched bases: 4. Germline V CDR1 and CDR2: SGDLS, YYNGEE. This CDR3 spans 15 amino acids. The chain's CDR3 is CASSVGGTENYGYTF. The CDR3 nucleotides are TGTGCCAGCAGCGTAGGAGGGACAGAGAACTATGGCTACACCTTC.

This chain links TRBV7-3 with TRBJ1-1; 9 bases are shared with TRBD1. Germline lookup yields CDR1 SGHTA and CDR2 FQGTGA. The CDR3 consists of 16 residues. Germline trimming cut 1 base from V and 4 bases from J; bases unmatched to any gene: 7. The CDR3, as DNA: TGTGCCAGCAGCTTAAGGGGGACAGGGTCCAGCACTGAAGCTTTCTTT. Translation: CASSLRGTGSSTEAFF. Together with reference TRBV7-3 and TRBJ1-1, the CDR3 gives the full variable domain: GAGVSQTPSNKVTEKGKYVELRCDPISGHTALYWYRQSLGQGPEFLIYFQGTGAADDSGLPNDRFFAVRPEGSVSTLKIQRTERGDSAVYLCASSLRGTGSSTEAFFGQGTRLTVV.

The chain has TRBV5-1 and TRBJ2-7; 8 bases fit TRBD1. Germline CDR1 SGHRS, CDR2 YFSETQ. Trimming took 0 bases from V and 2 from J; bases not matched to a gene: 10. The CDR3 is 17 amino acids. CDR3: CASSLDLRQGPTYEQYF. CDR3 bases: TGCGCCAGCAGCTTGGACCTACGACAGGGGCCTACCTACGAGCAGTACTTC.

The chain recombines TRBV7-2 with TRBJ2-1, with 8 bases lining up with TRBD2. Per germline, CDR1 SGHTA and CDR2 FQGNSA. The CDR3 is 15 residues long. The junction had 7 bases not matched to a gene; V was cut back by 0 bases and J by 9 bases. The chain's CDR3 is CASSLASGRSGEQFF. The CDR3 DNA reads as TGTGCCAGCAGCTTAGCAAGCGGGAGATCGGGTGAGCAGTTCTTC.

The CDR3 here is CASSLIRSSYNSPLHF. The DNA for the CDR3 is TGTGCCAGCAGTTTAATCAGAAGCTCCTATAATTCACCCCTCCACTTT. The V call is TRBV12-3 or TRBV12-4, the J call TRBJ1-6; no clear D. The CDR3 sequence is 16 residues long. The V end lost 2 bases, the J end lost 0 bases, and 8 bases lay between the germline ends.